This T cell receptor (beta chain) was found in a study of control samples from healthy donors and cancer patients. Using immunoSEQ multiplex PCR, the repertoire was profiled, and TCRdb retains in-frame clones only, with some absent. This sample carries over 60,000 clones, about 82% of them seen once, and the ten largest clones take 4.5% to 6.5%. Trimming stripped 6 bases from V and 4 bases from J, with 16 bases between. This CDR3 comprises 15 residues. Germline values: CDR1 LNHDA, CDR2 SQIVND (reference sequence). The chain recombines TRBV19 with TRBJ1-5; tentatively, D is TRBD1 (5 bases). Material: blood. This clonotype was obtained from a man between 40 and 49 years old in good health. The CDR3 spells CASSNGGFLNQPQHF. The CDR3 coding sequence is TGTGCCAGTAGCAATGGGGGGTTCTTAAATCAGCCCCAGCATTTT.